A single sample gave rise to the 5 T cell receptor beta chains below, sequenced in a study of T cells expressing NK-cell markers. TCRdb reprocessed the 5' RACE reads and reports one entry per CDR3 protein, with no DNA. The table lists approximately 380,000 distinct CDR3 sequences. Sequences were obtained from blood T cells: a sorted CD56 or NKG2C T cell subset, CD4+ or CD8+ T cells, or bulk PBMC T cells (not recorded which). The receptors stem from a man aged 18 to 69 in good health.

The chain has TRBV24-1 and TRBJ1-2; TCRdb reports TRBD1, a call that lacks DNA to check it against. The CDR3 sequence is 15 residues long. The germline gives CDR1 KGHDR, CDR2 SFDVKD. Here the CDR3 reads CATSDSGQGTLGYTF.

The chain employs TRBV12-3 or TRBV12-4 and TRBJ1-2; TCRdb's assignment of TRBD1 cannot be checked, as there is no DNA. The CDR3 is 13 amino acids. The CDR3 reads CASSFNRGESYTF.

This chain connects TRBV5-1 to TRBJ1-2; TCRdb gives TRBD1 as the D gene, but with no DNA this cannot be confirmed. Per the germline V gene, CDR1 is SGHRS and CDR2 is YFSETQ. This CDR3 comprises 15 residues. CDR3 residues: CASSLEGTAYYGYTF. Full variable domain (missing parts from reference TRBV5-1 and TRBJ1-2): KAGVTQTPRYLIKTRGQQVTLSCSPISGHRSVSWYQQTPGQGLQFLFEYFSETQRNKGNFPGRFSGRQFSNSRSEMNVSTLELGDSALYLCASSLEGTAYYGYTFGSGTRLTVV.

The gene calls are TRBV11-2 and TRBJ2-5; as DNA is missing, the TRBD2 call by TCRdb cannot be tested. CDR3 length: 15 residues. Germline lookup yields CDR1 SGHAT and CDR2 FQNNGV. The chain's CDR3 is CASSLRRLAQETQYF.

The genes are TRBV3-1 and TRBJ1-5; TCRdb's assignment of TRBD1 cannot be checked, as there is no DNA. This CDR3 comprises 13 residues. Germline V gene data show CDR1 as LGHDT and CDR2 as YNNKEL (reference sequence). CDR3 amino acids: CASSLLGGEPQHF.